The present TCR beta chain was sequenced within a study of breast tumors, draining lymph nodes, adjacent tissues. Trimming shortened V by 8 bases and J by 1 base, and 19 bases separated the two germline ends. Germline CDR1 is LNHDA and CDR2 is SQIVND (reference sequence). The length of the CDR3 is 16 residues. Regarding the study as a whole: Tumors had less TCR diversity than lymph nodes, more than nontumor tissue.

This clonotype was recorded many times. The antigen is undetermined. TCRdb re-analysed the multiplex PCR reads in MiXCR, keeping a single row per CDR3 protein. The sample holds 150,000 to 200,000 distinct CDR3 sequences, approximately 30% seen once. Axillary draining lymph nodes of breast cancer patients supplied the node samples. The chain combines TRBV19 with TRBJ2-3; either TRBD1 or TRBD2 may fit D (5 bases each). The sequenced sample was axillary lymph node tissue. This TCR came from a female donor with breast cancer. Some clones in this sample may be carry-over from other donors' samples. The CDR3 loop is CASSNERGGGTDTQYF. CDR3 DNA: TGTGCCAGTTCCAATGAGAGGGGCGGAGGCACAGATACGCAGTATTTT.